This T cell receptor (beta chain) was sequenced for a study of shared T cell receptors in the human thymus. With V trimmed by 0 bases and J by 4 bases, 5 bases remained unmatched. The length of the CDR3 is 17 residues. CDR1 and CDR2 (germline): LGHNA, YNFKEQ. The method was immunoSEQ multiplex PCR; TCRdb's version includes in-frame clones alone and lacks a portion of them. The table includes approximately 660,000 clones, approximately 88% detected once. A further study also used this sample, focusing on human thymus T cells.

The receptor was isolated from a boy younger than two with a congenital heart defect. Sample: thymocytes. The chain is built from TRBV4-2 and TRBJ2-2; 10 positions agree with TRBD1. The CDR3 nucleotides read TGTGCCAGCAGCCAAGAAGTGACAGGGGGCCGCACCGGGGAGCTGTTTTTT. Protein sequence: CASSQEVTGGRTGELFF.